This TCR beta chain comes out of a study of persistence of HIV-infected CD4 T cells. Across the whole study: CD4+ T cells responding to CMV or HIV-1 Gag were isolated.

The CDR3 runs to 17 residues. Germline V gene data show CDR1 as LNHNV and CDR2 as YYDKDF (reference sequence). V was trimmed by 0 bases and J by 4 bases, leaving 19 bases between them. General study findings and limits: TCRbeta richness was lower in CMV- and Gag-responding cells than in anti-CD3/anti-CD28-responding cells. The rare CMV-responding cells with HIV-1 proviruses were not separately TCR-sequenced.

In regard to this clone: Its cognate antigen is unknown.

The immunoSEQ assay was version 4, run in survey mode. Sequenced by immunoSEQ multiplex PCR; TCRdb stores in-frame clones only, minus some. The table has around 28,000 clones, about four fifths seen once. Lysates of CMV-infected fibroblasts at 9 to 10 ug/mL stimulated these cells. CD40L/CD69 double-negative CD45RO-high memory CD4+ T cells were collected. The source material was CD4+ T cells sorted from PBMCs after approximately 19-hour stimulation, sampled from a patient who received antiretroviral therapy. This receptor was obtained from an adult man with HIV who was CMV-seropositive. The chain is built from TRBV15 and TRBJ2-7; tentative D call: TRBD1 (5 bases). The CDR3 bases are TGTGCCACCAGCAGAGATCAGGGTGCACGGATCGTGTACGAGCAGTACTTC. It codes for CATSRDQGARIVYEQYF.